The 26 T cell receptor beta chains in this list originate from one sample, sequenced in a study of vaccination and CD4 T cells after COVID-19. Treatment reported: roughly nine-day PBMC culture with coronavirus spike peptide pools or control peptides (ViraFEST assay). The Oncomine TCR Beta short-read assay was applied to DNA of cultured CD4+ T cells. One entry per CDR3 protein, called by TCRdb with MiXCR from the PCR reads. The data contain about 11,000 distinct CDR3 sequences, 40% to 50% of them seen just once; the ten biggest clones take up 29%. No antigen is known for these receptors. Sequenced: CD4+ T cells from blood, cultured in vitro. The receptors derive from a human donor who had recovered from COVID-19.

This clonotype was counted between two and nine times. The CDR3 sequence: CASSLGGVVETQYF. CDR3 DNA sequence: TGCGCCAGCAGCTTGGGTGGGGTTGTTGAGACCCAGTACTTC. The chain recombines TRBV5-1 with TRBJ2-5; D gene unclear. V was clipped by 0 bases and J by 5 bases, with 11 bases between them. Germline CDR1 is SGHRS and CDR2 is YFSETQ. The CDR3 extends over 14 amino acids.

This chain connects TRBV19 to TRBJ1-2, with D perhaps matching TRBD1 (5 bases). The CDR3 loop spans 11 amino acids. V was cut by 4 bases and J by 5 bases, with 5 bases left in between. Germline V gene sequence: CDR1 LNHDA, CDR2 SQIVND (reference sequence). The CDR3 DNA follows: TGTGCCAGTAGTAGACAGTATGGCTACACCTTC. It is translated as CASSRQYGYTF.

The CDR3 DNA reads as TGCAGTGCTAAGGAAGGTGGTGGCGGCCGGGTTACTGAAGCTTTCTTT. It is translated as CSAKEGGGGRVTEAFF. This chain joins TRBV20-1 and TRBJ1-1; D unclear. The CDR3 runs to 16 residues. Trimming left V 4 bases short and J 5 bases short, with 23 bases between. The germline V gene encodes CDR1 DFQATT and CDR2 SNEGSKA (reference sequence).

This clonotype appeared a few times. V usage is TRBV6-1 and J usage is TRBJ2-5; the D is unclear. Trimming removed 11 bases at V and 4 bases at J, with 17 bases between. Per germline, CDR1 MNHNS and CDR2 SASEGT. The CDR3 contains 13 residues. The CDR3 is CASTRRSSETQYF. Here the CDR3 DNA reads TGTGCCTCCACTCGGCGTTCATCAGAGACCCAGTACTTC.

This chain links TRBV5-4 with TRBJ2-5; maybe TRBD2 (7 bases). This CDR3 region has 13 residues. Germline V gene data show CDR1 as SGHNT and CDR2 as YYREEE (reference sequence). The V and J ends lost 2 bases and 5 bases respectively, with 10 bases between them. Here the CDR3 DNA reads TGTGCCAGCAGCTTCGGGGGGCGGGAGACCCAGTACTTC. This sequence encodes CASSFGGRETQYF. Based on the CDR3 plus reference TRBV5-4 and TRBJ2-5, the full variable domain is ETGVTQSPTHLIKTRGQQVTLRCSSQSGHNTVSWYQQALGQGPQFIFQYYREEENGRGNFPPRFSGLQFPNYSSELNVNALELDDSALYLCASSFGGRETQYFGPGTRLLVL.

The chain recombines TRBV20-1 with TRBJ1-4, with D possibly matching TRBD1 (5 bases). V was trimmed by 5 bases and J by 6 bases, leaving 22 bases between them. The CDR3 runs 16 residues. Germline V gives CDR1 DFQATT, CDR2 SNEGSKA (reference sequence). The CDR3 protein is CSAGGVSGGPDEKLFF. The CDR3 DNA is TGCAGTGCTGGGGGAGTTTCTGGTGGCCCGGATGAAAAACTGTTTTTT.

The V gene is TRBV5-1, the J gene TRBJ2-3; 13 nucleotides line up with TRBD2. Germline loops: CDR1 SGHRS, CDR2 YFSETQ. After removal of 2 bases from V and 6 bases from J, the junction contained 3 bases not matched to a gene. This CDR3 is 15 amino acids long. In DNA, the CDR3 is TGCGCCAGCAGCTTACTAGCGGGGGGGGCGGATACGCAGTATTTT. Protein: CASSLLAGGADTQYF.

The V call is TRBV6-1, the J call TRBJ1-6; D uncertain. CDR1 is MNHNS, CDR2 SASEGT, per germline. This CDR3 contains 14 residues. V lost 10 bases and J lost 3, with 13 bases in between. The CDR3 DNA follows: TGTGCCACTCAAAGGGTACTCTATAATTCACCCCTCCACTTT. It translates to CATQRVLYNSPLHF.

The chain uses TRBV30 and TRBJ1-6; D uncertain. The CDR3 contains 12 residues. Per the germline V gene, CDR1 is GTSNPN and CDR2 is SVGIG (reference sequence). Trimming stripped 5 bases from V and 7 bases from J, with 9 bases between. CDR3 residues: CAWGRGNSPLHF. For the CDR3, the DNA is TGTGCCTGGGGGCGCGGGAATTCACCCCTCCACTTT.

The sample holds a few counts of this clonotype. The chain couples TRBV6-5 to TRBJ1-1, with 7 bases matching TRBD1. The CDR3 is made up of 15 amino acids. Germline trimming cut 2 bases from V and 6 bases from J; bases unmatched to any gene: 9. Germline V CDR1 and CDR2: MNHEY, SVGAGI. CDR3 DNA: TGTGCCAGCAGTTACCGAGGGGGCCCGAGGGCTGAAGCTTTCTTT. It specifies CASSYRGGPRAEAFF.

In its sample, this clonotype was seen once. The genes are TRBV18 and TRBJ2-1, with 10 bases matching TRBD1. There are 19 residues in the CDR3. Per germline, CDR1 KGHSH and CDR2 LQKENI. V was pared by 2 bases and J by 0 bases, with 10 bases of the junction left unmatched. CDR3 in DNA: TGTGCCAGCTCACCATTGGACAGGGGGTACCCGAGCTCCTACAATGAGCAGTTCTTC. It translates to CASSPLDRGYPSSYNEQFF.

This clonotype was seen a handful of times. V and J are TRBV12-3 or TRBV12-4 and TRBJ1-5, with D unclear. V was cut by 3 bases and J by 4 bases, with 4 bases left in between. The CDR3 consists of 12 residues. In DNA form, the CDR3 reads TGTGCCAGCAGTTTCGGGAATCAGCCCCAGCATTTT. Translation gives CASSFGNQPQHF.

The genes are TRBV6-1 and TRBJ1-5; D is uncertain. Looked up from germline, CDR1 is MNHNS and CDR2 is SASEGT. This CDR3 has 16 amino acids. The V gene lost 0 bases and the J gene lost 7 bases, with 16 bases spanning the gap. The DNA of the CDR3 is TGTGCCAGCAGTGAAGCGGGTGTGAGGCTGGGACAGCCCCAGCATTTT. Translating gives CASSEAGVRLGQPQHF.

This chain's CDR3 is CASSRGVGLGTQYF. The CDR3 bases are TGTGCCAGTAGTCGCGGGGTCGGGTTAGGTACGCAGTATTTT. The chain links TRBV19 to TRBJ2-3; D perhaps matches TRBD2 (6 bases). Germline CDR1 and CDR2: LNHDA and SQIVND (reference sequence). The length of the CDR3 is 14 residues. V lost 5 bases, J lost 8 bases, and 17 bases lay in between.

This sequence joins TRBV15 and TRBJ2-2, with D tentatively TRBD1 (5 bases). Trimming removed 6 bases from V and 0 bases from J, with 5 bases in between. This CDR3 is built from 13 residues. CDR1 is LNHNV and CDR2 is YYDKDF in the germline V gene (reference sequence). The CDR3 reads CATRTANTGELFF. The CDR3 region has the DNA TGTGCCACCAGGACAGCGAACACCGGGGAGCTGTTTTTT.

The chain carries TRBV5-5 and TRBJ1-1, with D tentatively TRBD1 (6 bases). Germline-derived CDR1 and CDR2 are SGHKS and YYEKEE (reference sequence). The CDR3 has 15 amino acids. V was cut by 3 bases and J by 6 bases, with 18 bases left in between. Here the CDR3 DNA reads TGTGCCAGCAGCTCCTCCACAGGGCGGTCCGCTGAAGCTTTCTTT. It specifies CASSSSTGRSAEAFF.

This chain connects TRBV6-5 to TRBJ2-3, with D hard to call. Deletions cut 2 bases from V and 12 bases from J, with 12 bases between. Germline lookup yields CDR1 MNHEY and CDR2 SVGAGI. The CDR3 is 12 amino acids. CDR3 DNA: TGTGCCAGCAGTTACCTGTCCCGGACCCAGTATTTT. It codes for CASSYLSRTQYF.

This rearrangement joins TRBV6-5 to TRBJ1-1; 7 bases are a match to TRBD1. This CDR3 spans 18 amino acids. J was trimmed by 0 bases and V by 4 bases; bases with no gene match: 14. Per germline, CDR1 MNHEY and CDR2 SVGAGI. The CDR3 DNA reads TGTGCCAGCAGTTTTGGAACCGGGACAGCATCGTTGAACACTGAAGCTTTCTTT. Translating gives CASSFGTGTASLNTEAFF.

This clonotype was found a few times. The chain joins TRBV6-1 to TRBJ2-7, with D possibly being TRBD1 (5 bases). This CDR3 contains 15 residues. Germline CDR1 MNHNS, CDR2 SASEGT. The germline V and J ends were trimmed by 6 bases and 1 base, with 16 bases remaining between them. The CDR3 protein is CASSPPAGFSYEQYF. As DNA, the CDR3 is TGTGCCAGCAGCCCACCCGCAGGGTTTTCCTACGAGCAGTACTTC.

The rearrangement links TRBV5-4 to TRBJ2-3; possible D gene TRBD1, 5 bases. Germline V lookup: CDR1 SGHNT, CDR2 YYREEE (reference sequence). This CDR3 contains 15 residues. Trimming pared 1 base from V and 1 base from J, leaving 10 bases between. The CDR3 is CASSLQGWGTDTQYF. DNA for the CDR3: TGTGCCAGCAGCTTGCAGGGATGGGGCACAGATACGCAGTATTTT. The full variable domain, completed using reference TRBV5-4 and TRBJ2-3, is ETGVTQSPTHLIKTRGQQVTLRCSSQSGHNTVSWYQQALGQGPQFIFQYYREEENGRGNFPPRFSGLQFPNYSSELNVNALELDDSALYLCASSLQGWGTDTQYFGPGTRLTVL.

The V and J genes are TRBV11-3 and TRBJ1-4; 7 nucleotides agree with TRBD1. J gave up 4 bases and V 5 bases, and 10 bases lay outside the gene matches. CDR1 is SGHNT, CDR2 YENEEA, per germline. The CDR3 is 16 residues long. For the CDR3, the DNA is TGTGCCAGCAGCAAGGGGGCAGGGGCGAATAATGAAAAACTGTTTTTT. Encoded protein: CASSKGAGANNEKLFF.

The chain is built from TRBV6-1 and TRBJ1-1; D is uncertain. This CDR3 is built from 13 residues. CDR1 is MNHNS and CDR2 is SASEGT in the germline V gene. Trimming removed 0 bases at V and 3 bases at J, with 5 bases between. The CDR3 bases are TGTGCCAGCAGTGAAGCGTCAGACACTGAAGCTTTCTTT. Its protein product is CASSEASDTEAFF.

The chain carries TRBV9 and TRBJ1-5; maybe TRBD1 (5 bases). Germline values: CDR1 SGDLS, CDR2 YYNGEE. Trimming took 5 bases from V and 0 from J, leaving 12 bases between them. The CDR3 extends over 15 amino acids. CDR3 loop: CASSGDGYSNQPQHF. The CDR3, as DNA: TGTGCCAGCAGTGGGGACGGATATAGCAATCAGCCCCAGCATTTT.

The chain uses TRBV7-2 and TRBJ2-1; 11 bases are shared with TRBD1. The CDR3 loop spans 16 amino acids. Trimming took 1 base from V and 7 from J; bases not matched to a gene: 6. The germline V gene has CDR1 SGHTA and CDR2 FQGNSA. The CDR3 loop is CASSLVAGTGGNEQFF. The CDR3 DNA sequence: TGTGCCAGCAGCTTAGTAGCCGGGACAGGGGGAAATGAGCAGTTCTTC.

The chain carries TRBV20-1 and TRBJ2-5; TRBD1 might be the D (6 bases). The CDR3 covers 16 residues. Per the germline V gene, CDR1 is DFQATT and CDR2 is SNEGSKA (reference sequence). V shed 0 bases and J shed 5 bases, with 19 bases lying between them. DNA of the CDR3: TGCAGTGCTAGAGATGAATTGCAGGGGCAGTGGGAGACCCAGTACTTC. As protein: CSARDELQGQWETQYF.

This clonotype was observed a handful of times. The rearrangement uses TRBV5-1 and TRBJ2-3, with D possibly being TRBD2 (5 bases). The CDR3 has 15 amino acids. The ends were cut back, 0 bases at V and 0 bases at J, with 8 bases in the middle. Germline lookup yields CDR1 SGHRS and CDR2 YFSETQ. The CDR3 protein is CASSLDTGSTDTQYF. The DNA of the CDR3 is TGCGCCAGCAGCTTGGATACGGGGAGCACAGATACGCAGTATTTT.